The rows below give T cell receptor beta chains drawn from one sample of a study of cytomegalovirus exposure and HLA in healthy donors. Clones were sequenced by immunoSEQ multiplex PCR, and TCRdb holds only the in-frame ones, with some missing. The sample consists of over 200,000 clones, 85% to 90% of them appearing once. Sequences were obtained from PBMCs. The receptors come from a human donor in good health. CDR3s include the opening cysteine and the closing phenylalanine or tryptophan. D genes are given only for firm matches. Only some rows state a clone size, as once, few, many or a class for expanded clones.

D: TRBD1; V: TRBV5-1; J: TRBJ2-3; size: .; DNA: TGCGCCAGCAGCCAGCCGGACAGGGGCCCCACAGATACGCAGTATTTT; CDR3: CASSQPDRGPTDTQYF
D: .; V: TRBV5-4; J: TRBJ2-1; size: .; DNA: TGTGCCAGCAGAGGAAGGGGGGGCCGATACAATGAGCAGTTCTTC; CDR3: CASRGRGGRYNEQFF
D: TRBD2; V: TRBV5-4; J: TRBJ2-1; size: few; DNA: TGTGCCAGCAGCTTGGGACTAGCGGATTACAATGAGCAGTTCTTC; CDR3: CASSLGLADYNEQFF
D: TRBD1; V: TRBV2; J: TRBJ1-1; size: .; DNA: TGTGCCAGCAGGACAGGGGTTGGCACTGAAGCTTTCTTT; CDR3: CASRTGVGTEAFF
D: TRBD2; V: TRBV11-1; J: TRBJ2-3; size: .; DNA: TGTGCCAGCAGCTTAGGCGGGGGGGCTAGCACAGATACGCAGTATTTT; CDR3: CASSLGGGASTDTQYF
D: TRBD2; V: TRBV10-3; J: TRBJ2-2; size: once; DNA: TGTGCCATCAGTGACCGCCGACTAGCGGCGAACACCGGGGAGCTGTTTTTT; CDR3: CAISDRRLAANTGELFF
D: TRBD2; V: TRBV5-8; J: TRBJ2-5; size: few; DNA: TGTGCCAGCAGCCGGGGTGGGACTAGCGGGAGAGTCCAAGAGACCCAGTACTTC; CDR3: CASSRGGTSGRVQETQYF
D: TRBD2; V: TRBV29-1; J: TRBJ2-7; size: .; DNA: TGCAGCGTTGAAGACACTAGCGGGAGCTACGAGCAGTACTTC; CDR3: CSVEDTSGSYEQYF
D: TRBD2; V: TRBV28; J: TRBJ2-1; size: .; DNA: TGTGCCACCCAGGAACTAGGTCGGCTAGCGGAGAACAATGAGCAGTTCTTC; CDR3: CATQELGRLAENNEQFF
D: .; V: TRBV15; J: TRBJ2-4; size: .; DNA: TGTGCCACCAGAGGGGCAGAAGGCAAAAACATTCAGTACTTC; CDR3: CATRGAEGKNIQYF
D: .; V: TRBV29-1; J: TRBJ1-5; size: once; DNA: TGCAGCGTTGAAGAACAGTTCAATCAGCCCCAGCATTTT; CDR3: CSVEEQFNQPQHF
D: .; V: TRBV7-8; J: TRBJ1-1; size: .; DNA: TGTGCCAGCAGCTTAGCGACCACCAGGGGGAACACTGAAGCTTTCTTT; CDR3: CASSLATTRGNTEAFF
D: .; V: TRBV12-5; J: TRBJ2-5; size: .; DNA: TGTGCTAGTGGTTTGGTACTAGGTGAGAGAGCAGAGACCCAGTACTTC; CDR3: CASGLVLGERAETQYF
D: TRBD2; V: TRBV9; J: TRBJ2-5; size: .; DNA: TGTGCCAGCAGCGTAGACTCTAGCGGGAGAGGGGAGACCCAGTACTTC; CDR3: CASSVDSSGRGETQYF
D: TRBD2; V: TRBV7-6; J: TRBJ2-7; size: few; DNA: TGTGCCAGCAGCCCGCTCGCATCGACGAAGACTAGCGGGAGGAGACTTGGCTACGAGCAGTACTTC; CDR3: CASSPLASTKTSGRRLGYEQYF
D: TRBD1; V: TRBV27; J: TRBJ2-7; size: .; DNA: TGTGCCAGCTCCCGGGACAGGGGCTCTCCGATTGCCTACGAGCAGTACTTC; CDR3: CASSRDRGSPIAYEQYF
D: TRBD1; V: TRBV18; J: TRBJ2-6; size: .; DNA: TGTGCCAGCTCCCAGACAGGGGCCCTCTCCTCTGGGGCCAACGTCCTGACTTTC; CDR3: CASSQTGALSSGANVLTF
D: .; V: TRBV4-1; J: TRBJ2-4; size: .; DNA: TGCGCCAGCAGCCAACCAGGTGACAAAAACATTCAGTACTTC; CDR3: CASSQPGDKNIQYF
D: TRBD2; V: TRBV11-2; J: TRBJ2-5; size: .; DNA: TGTGCCAGCAGCTTAGATCAAGGTCAGCGGGAGCTTCCGGAGACCCAGTACTTC; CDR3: CASSLDQGQRELPETQYF
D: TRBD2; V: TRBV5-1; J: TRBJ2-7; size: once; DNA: TGCGCCAGCAGCTCTACTAGCGGGACCCACGAGCAGTACTTC; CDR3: CASSSTSGTHEQYF
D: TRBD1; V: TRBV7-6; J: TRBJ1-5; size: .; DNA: TGTGCCAGCAGCCGAGCCCCCACAGGGGTGCGTAGCAATCAGCCCCAGCATTTT; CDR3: CASSRAPTGVRSNQPQHF
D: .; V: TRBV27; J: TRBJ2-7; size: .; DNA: TGTGCCAGCAGTCGTAGGACAAGCCTTCCCTGGAGTGAGCAGTACTTC; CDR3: CASSRRTSLPWSEQYF
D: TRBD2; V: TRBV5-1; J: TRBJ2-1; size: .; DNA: TGCGCCAGCAGCTTCGTGGCTAGCGGGGACAATGAGCAGTTCTTC; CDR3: CASSFVASGDNEQFF
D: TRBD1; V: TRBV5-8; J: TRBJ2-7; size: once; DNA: TGTGCCAGCAGCCTGGGACAGGGGGTTTACGAGCAGTACTTC; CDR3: CASSLGQGVYEQYF
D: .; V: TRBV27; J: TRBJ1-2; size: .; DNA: TGTGCCAGCAAGGCTCCTCCAGGGGACTATGGCTACACCTTC; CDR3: CASKAPPGDYGYTF
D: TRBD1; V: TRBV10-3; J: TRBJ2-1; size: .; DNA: TGTGCCATCAGTGAACCCCGACAGGGCAATGAGCAGTTCTTC; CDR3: CAISEPRQGNEQFF
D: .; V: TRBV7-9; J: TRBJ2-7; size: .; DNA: TGTGCCAGCAGCTTGCGGGACAGCTCCTTCGAGCAGTACTTC; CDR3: CASSLRDSSFEQYF
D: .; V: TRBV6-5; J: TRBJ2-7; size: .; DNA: TGTGCCAGCAGTGACTACGGGGGTCTTACCTACGAGCAGTACTTC; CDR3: CASSDYGGLTYEQYF
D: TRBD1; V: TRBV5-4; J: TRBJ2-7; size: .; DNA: TGTGCCAGCAGGCAATCCGGGACAGGGAACTCCTACGAGCAGTACTTC; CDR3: CASRQSGTGNSYEQYF
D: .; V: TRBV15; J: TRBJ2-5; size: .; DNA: TGTGCCACCAGCAGAGATCAAACTCTGGAGACCCAGTACTTC; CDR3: CATSRDQTLETQYF
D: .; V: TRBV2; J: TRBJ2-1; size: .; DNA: TGTGCCAGCAGTGCCCAAGAGTACAATGAGCAGTTCTTC; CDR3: CASSAQEYNEQFF
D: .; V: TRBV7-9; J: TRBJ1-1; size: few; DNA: TGTGCCAGCAGGGAAGACAGCAACACTGAAGCTTTCTTT; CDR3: CASREDSNTEAFF
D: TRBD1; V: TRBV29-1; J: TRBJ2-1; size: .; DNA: TGCAGCGTTGGGCCGGGACAGGGTGTGCATGAGCAGTTCTTC; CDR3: CSVGPGQGVHEQFF